Detailed here is one T cell receptor beta chain. Its specificity is unknown. These data originate in a study of OX40 agonist ivuxolimab in advanced cancers. Study summary: Prior checkpoint blockade (anti-PD-1, anti-PD-L1 or anti-CTLA-4) was permitted; about 40% had it.

This CDR3 contains 12 residues. With 8 bases clipped from V and 8 bases from J, the junction kept 6 bases outside the gene matches. The germline CDR1 and CDR2 sequences are SNHLY and FYNNEI. At baseline, cycle 4 day 1, and cycle 7 day 1, blood was sampled. Study observations and caveats: On average, CD8+ T cells showed a greater number of expanded clones than CD4+.

Clones were sequenced by immunoSEQ multiplex PCR, and TCRdb holds only the in-frame ones, with some missing. The repertoire has about 72,000 clones, over 85% of them found once; the top ten carry 2% to 3%. V gene TRBV2 combines with J gene TRBJ1-1, with 9 bases matching TRBD1. The specimen comprised CD4+ or CD8+ T cells sorted from blood, sampled in a trial of the OX40 agonist ivuxolimab. The receptor was isolated from an adult with an advanced solid tumor such as melanoma, head and neck, liver or kidney cancer. The CDR3 sequence is CASHPGQGEAFF. The CDR3 DNA reads TGTGCCAGCCACCCGGGACAGGGAGAAGCTTTCTTT.